These T cell receptor beta chains were read from a single sample in a study of cytomegalovirus exposure and HLA in healthy donors. Profiling relied on immunoSEQ multiplex PCR, and the TCRdb table lists in-frame clones only, not all of them. The sample holds 170,000 or so clones, around 83% seen once. Sequencing was carried out using PBMCs. The receptors derive from a man aged 50 or older in good health and CMV-seropositive. Both conserved end residues are part of each CDR3. A D gene is named only where the DNA matches it firmly. Clone size, where shown, is once, few, many, or a class for clones that have expanded.

CASSIRDTEAFF | TGTGCCAGTAGTATCCGGGACACTGAAGCTTTCTTT | . | TRBJ1-1 | TRBV19 | .
CATLTGAGYTF | TGTGCCACCCTCACAGGGGCTGGCTACACCTTC | TRBD1 | TRBJ1-2 | TRBV19 | few
CSAYDRISYEQYF | TGCAGCGCTTACGACAGGATTTCCTACGAGCAGTACTTC | . | TRBJ2-7 | TRBV29-1 | .
CASSSPPQVALHF | TGTGCCAGCAGTTCCCCTCCTCAGGTGGCCCTCCACTTT | . | TRBJ1-6 | TRBV6-5 | .
CASSAQAGVAGELFF | TGTGCCAGCAGCGCTCAAGCGGGAGTGGCCGGGGAGCTGTTTTTT | TRBD2 | TRBJ2-2 | TRBV7-3 | once
CASSPSRRLDRVTLATNEKLFF | TGCGCCAGCAGTCCTTCCCGGCGATTGGACAGGGTGACTCTCGCAACTAATGAAAAACTGTTTTTT | TRBD1 | TRBJ1-4 | TRBV23-1 | .
CASSYSGLPYEQYF | TGTGCCAGCAGTTACTCGGGGCTACCCTACGAGCAGTACTTC | . | TRBJ2-7 | TRBV6-6 | once
CATSKSPLGTGANEQFF | TGTGCCACCAGCAAGTCCCCATTAGGGACAGGGGCCAATGAGCAGTTCTTC | TRBD1 | TRBJ2-1 | TRBV15 | .
CASSNPGQNTGELFF | TGTGCCAGCAGCAACCCGGGACAGAACACCGGGGAGCTGTTTTTT | . | TRBJ2-2 | TRBV9 | .
CASSLSTDSPLHF | TGTGCCAGCAGCTTATCGACAGACTCACCCCTCCACTTT | . | TRBJ1-6 | TRBV11-1 | .
CASSEATVRAWGYTF | TGTGCCAGCAGTGAAGCTACGGTCCGAGCGTGGGGCTACACCTTC | . | TRBJ1-2 | TRBV6-1 | .
CASRAGLAGNTGELFF | TGTGCCAGCAGAGCCGGACTAGCGGGAAACACCGGGGAGCTGTTTTTT | TRBD2 | TRBJ2-2 | TRBV2 | .
CASSSRGQNYGYTF | TGTGCCAGCAGCTCCAGGGGTCAAAACTATGGCTACACCTTC | . | TRBJ1-2 | TRBV5-4 | .
CASSGTSGASDTQYF | TGTGCCAGCAGCGGTACTAGCGGGGCGTCAGATACGCAGTATTTT | TRBD2 | TRBJ2-3 | TRBV7-2 | .
CASSLEASGGLTYEQYF | TGCGCCAGCAGCTTGGAGGCTAGCGGGGGCCTCACCTACGAGCAGTACTTC | TRBD2 | TRBJ2-7 | TRBV5-1 | .
CASSSQGARGYTF | TGTGCCAGCAGCTCACAGGGGGCACGGGGCTACACCTTC | TRBD1 | TRBJ1-2 | TRBV7-8 | .
CASSQPGGPSGNTIYF | TGCGCCAGCAGCCAACCGGGGGGTCCCTCTGGAAACACCATATATTTT | . | TRBJ1-3 | TRBV4-1 | .
CASSYGGSSYNEQFF | TGTGCCAGTAGTTACGGGGGTTCCTCCTACAATGAGCAGTTCTTC | . | TRBJ2-1 | TRBV19 | many